The sequence of this TCR beta chain was determined in a study of CD8+CD57+ T cells in acquired aplastic anemia (dated by TCRdb to 2016 to 2019). For the wider study: Extracted DNA from sorted CD4+ and CD8+ cells averaged about 2.9 ug, ranging from 0.2 to 27.4 ug. CD8+CD57+ expansion was defined as frequency above the mean frequency observed in healthy subjects. Paper-wide results and their limitations: Between patients and healthy controls, no significant difference in CD8+ Simpson's diversity was found (P=0.060). Although 25 to 30 CD8+ CDR3 sequences were shared by patients and controls, these sequences appeared highly expressed in patients and within the immunodominant clones of patients.

Genomic DNA was used as template for profiling of TCR beta VDJ combinations and CDR3 sequences. An Illumina HiSeq 2000 was used for TCR repertoire sequencing. For the original study's pipeline: TRBV/TRBJ rearrangement plots, CDR3 size and DJ length profiles, and Simpson's diversity index were used to evaluate the repertoires. The immunodominant clone was defined as the most abundant DNA sequence in deep sequencing data. CDR3 amino acid sequences were screened for sharing across subjects and were compared with published repertoires and the VDJdb database. In TCRdb, the public reads were trimmed at Q25 with fastp and aligned with MiXCR, with productive beta chains retained. Every distinct CDR3 protein forms one entry, paired with its most common genes and DNA. The V and J calls follow TCRdb's processing rather than the paper's. The sample records more than 95,000 distinct CDR3 sequences, approximately 40% of which are singletons. About 2.4% of the sample comes from the top ten.

This clonotype was seen repeatedly, ten times or more. No antigen is known for it. No per-base quality is available; no much larger clone lies one base away. V loses 1 base of germline sequence and J loses 0 bases, and the interval between the two ends is 13 bases. The CDR3 runs 17 amino acids, cysteine and phenylalanine included. Only CDR3 DNA is held: 51 bases, read in frame from base 1. In the germline V gene, CDR1 corresponds to MGHRA and CDR2 to YSYEKL. Expansion of CD8+CD57+ cells had been shown by flow cytometry in the patients chosen for sequencing. All patients had severe acquired aplastic anemia diagnosed by International Study of Aplastic Anemia and Agranulocytosis and Camitta criteria. No patient had received any therapy when blood was sampled. The study deep-sequenced TCR repertoires of sorted CD4+ and CD8+ blood T cells from severe aplastic anemia patients and healthy subjects. In the USA, patient enrollment took place under clinicaltrials.gov protocols 00001620, 01623167, 00001397, 00071045, 00081523 and 00961064. Ficoll-Paque density gradient centrifugation was used to isolate peripheral blood mononuclear cells. CD4+ and CD8+ T cells were sorted by FACS or magnetic beads before DNA extraction.

The chain joins TRBV4-1 to TRBJ1-5; the D gene lacks a confident call. The sequence came from a human donor with aplastic anemia. The sequenced material came from sorted CD4+, CD8+, or CD8+CD57+ T cells (not recorded which) from PBMCs. The nucleotide sequence reads TGCGCCAGCAGCCAAGGAGGCGCCGGGATTAGCAATCAGCCCCAGCATTTT. This sequence encodes CASSQGGAGISNQPQHF.